These 29 T cell receptor beta chains share one sample of origin, sequenced in a study of control samples from healthy donors and cancer patients. Sequencing was performed with immunoSEQ multiplex PCR; in TCRdb, only in-frame clones are kept and a portion is missing. The table lists over 75,000 clones, roughly 80% of them singletons. Specimen: blood. These receptors came from a man under 40 in good health.

The chain links TRBV7-8 to TRBJ1-5; D is undetermined. Germline lookup yields CDR1 SGHVS and CDR2 FQNEAQ. V lost 5 bases, J lost 4 bases, and 9 bases lay in between. This CDR3 contains 13 residues. The CDR3 sequence is CASSLIPNQPQHF. The DNA for the CDR3 is TGTGCCAGCAGCCTTATCCCAAATCAGCCCCAGCATTTT.

The chain employs TRBV5-8 and TRBJ1-2, with D possibly TRBD1 on 5 matching bases. Germline V gene lookup returns CDR1 SGHTS and CDR2 YDEGEE. The V end was cut by 4 bases, the J end by 1 base, with 17 bases between. This CDR3 is built from 16 residues. The CDR3 protein is CASSQFRGTSNYGYTF. Written as DNA, the CDR3 is TGTGCCAGCAGCCAATTCCGCGGGACGAGTAACTATGGCTACACCTTC.

The rearrangement links TRBV14 to TRBJ2-3; 9 bases are a match to TRBD2. V lost 3 bases, J lost 7 bases, and 8 bases stayed unmatched. CDR3 size: 15 residues. The germline V gene has CDR1 SGHDN and CDR2 FVKESK. CDR3 loop: CASSHLAGGLYTQYF. CDR3 DNA sequence: TGTGCCAGCAGCCATCTTGCGGGGGGGTTGTATACGCAGTATTTT.

This chain joins TRBV7-3 and TRBJ2-2, with 11 bases aligning to TRBD2. Trimming cost V 5 bases and J 4 bases; bases outside gene matches: 3. Germline lookup yields CDR1 SGHTA and CDR2 FQGTGA. The CDR3 has 15 amino acids. CDR3 residues: CASSPGLAVTGELFF. CDR3 coding DNA: TGTGCCAGCAGCCCGGGACTAGCGGTCACCGGGGAGCTGTTTTTT.

The gene calls are TRBV19 and TRBJ2-6; D perhaps matches TRBD1 (6 bases). The CDR3 has 16 amino acids. Germline-derived CDR1 and CDR2 are LNHDA and SQIVND (reference sequence). Trimming stripped 3 bases from V and 2 bases from J, with 11 bases between. The CDR3 spells CASSIITGTGANVLTF. CDR3 nucleotides: TGTGCCAGTAGTATCATAACAGGGACTGGGGCCAACGTCCTGACTTTC.

This sequence joins TRBV12-3 or TRBV12-4 and TRBJ1-4; D is unresolved. V was pared by 10 bases and J by 0 bases, with 9 bases between. The CDR3 extends over 13 amino acids. The CDR3 loop reads CATRPSTNEKLFF. The CDR3 DNA is TGTGCCACCCGACCGTCAACTAATGAAAAACTGTTTTTT.

The CDR3 DNA sequence: TGTGCCAGCAGTGAGGTCACTAGCTATGGCTACACCTTC. Its translation: CASSEVTSYGYTF. This sequence joins TRBV2 and TRBJ1-2; D not resolved. This CDR3 comprises 13 residues. Germline V gene sequence: CDR1 SNHLY, CDR2 FYNNEI. V was shortened by 3 bases and J by 4 bases, with 9 bases between the two germline ends.

The chain uses TRBV7-2 and TRBJ2-7; unclear D gene. Germline CDR1 SGHTA, CDR2 FQGNSA. The germline V and J ends were trimmed by 2 bases and 2 bases, with 7 bases remaining between them. The CDR3 has 13 residues. As DNA, the CDR3 is TGTGCCAGCAGCTTAAGACTGACCTACGAGCAGTACTTC. Translating it yields CASSLRLTYEQYF.

The rearrangement joins TRBV30 to TRBJ1-2, with D uncertain. CDR1 is GTSNPN, CDR2 SVGIG, per germline (reference sequence). The length of the CDR3 is 14 residues. The V end was cut by 3 bases, the J end by 1 base, with 12 bases between. The DNA of the CDR3 is TGTGCCTGGAGCGAGGGTGGGAGTAACTATGGCTACACCTTC. It yields the protein CAWSEGGSNYGYTF.

The chain carries TRBV7-3 and TRBJ1-2; 7 positions match TRBD1. The CDR3 covers 15 residues. V lost 4 bases to trimming and J lost 7 bases; unmatched junction nucleotides: 12. Per the germline V gene, CDR1 is SGHTA and CDR2 is FQGTGA. Written as DNA, the CDR3 is TGTGCCAGCAGCTACACCGGGACAGAAGCCGCTGGCTACACCTTC. It specifies CASSYTGTEAAGYTF.

The chain uses TRBV6-1 and TRBJ2-4, with D unresolved. The CDR3 runs 14 residues. Trimming shortened V by 1 base and J by 0 bases, and 4 bases separated the two germline ends. The germline gives CDR1 MNHNS, CDR2 SASEGT. The CDR3 DNA is TGTGCCAGCAGTGAAGGGATAGCCAAAAACATTCAGTACTTC. Translating it yields CASSEGIAKNIQYF.

The chain links TRBV5-1 to TRBJ2-7; 10 bases are a match to TRBD1. This CDR3 spans 15 amino acids. Germline values: CDR1 SGHRS, CDR2 YFSETQ. V lost 2 bases and J lost 5; bases outside the gene matches: 7. The CDR3 sequence is CASSFRDRGNDEQYF. CDR3 coding DNA: TGCGCCAGCAGCTTCCGGGACAGGGGCAATGACGAGCAGTACTTC.

The J gene is TRBJ2-5, the V gene TRBV9; 9 bases align to TRBD2. With 0 bases clipped from V and 2 bases from J, the junction kept 17 bases outside the gene matches. Germline V gives CDR1 SGDLS, CDR2 YYNGEE. This CDR3 contains 20 residues. The CDR3 nucleotides are TGTGCCAGCAGCGTAGGACCCATCAGGGGACTAGCCCAGGCACAAGAGACCCAGTACTTC. It encodes CASSVGPIRGLAQAQETQYF.

V gene TRBV30 combines with J gene TRBJ2-5, with no clear D. The V gene lost 2 bases and the J gene lost 2 bases, with 6 bases spanning the gap. There are 12 residues in the CDR3. Germline CDR1 is GTSNPN and CDR2 is SVGIG (reference sequence). CDR3 sequence: CAWSKEQETQYF. Written as DNA, the CDR3 is TGTGCCTGGAGTAAGGAGCAAGAGACCCAGTACTTC.

The gene calls are TRBV30 and TRBJ1-6; 7 bases fit TRBD1. V lost 4 bases and J lost 5; bases outside the gene matches: 11. Germline V gene data show CDR1 as GTSNPN and CDR2 as SVGIG (reference sequence). The CDR3 sequence is 16 residues long. CDR3 residues: CAWTRGGRGNNSPLHF. In nucleotides, the CDR3 is TGTGCCTGGACCAGGGGGGGAAGGGGTAATAATTCACCCCTCCACTTT.

This chain connects TRBV28 to TRBJ2-7; 7 positions agree with TRBD1. V was clipped by 4 bases and J by 13 bases; unmatched bases: 7. The CDR3 sequence is 11 residues long. The germline V gene has CDR1 MDHEN and CDR2 SYDVKM. CDR3 loop: CASSSLRGYYF. The CDR3 nucleotides are TGTGCCAGCAGTTCCCTCAGGGGGTATTACTTC.

V gene TRBV7-2 combines with J gene TRBJ1-2, with a weak D call TRBD1 (6 bases). Germline V CDR1 and CDR2: SGHTA, FQGNSA. V gave up 5 bases and J gave up 2 bases, with 12 bases separating them. CDR3 length: 14 residues. The CDR3 DNA is TGTGCCAGCAGCCCGAGCACAGGGAACTATGGCTACACCTTC. Translated: CASSPSTGNYGYTF. Together with reference TRBV7-2 and TRBJ1-2, the CDR3 gives the full variable domain: GAGVSQSPSNKVTEKGKDVELRCDPISGHTALYWYRQSLGQGLEFLIYFQGNSAPDKSGLPSDRFSAERTGGSVSTLTIQRTQQEDSAVYLCASSPSTGNYGYTFGSGTRLTVV.

The chain employs TRBV5-1 and TRBJ1-2, with D possibly matching TRBD1 (5 bases). Trimming took 4 bases from V and 0 from J, leaving 13 bases between them. The germline V gene has CDR1 SGHRS and CDR2 YFSETQ. The CDR3 spans 15 residues. CDR3: CASSEEGATNYGYTF. CDR3 sequence (DNA): TGCGCCAGCAGCGAGGAAGGGGCAACTAACTATGGCTACACCTTC.

This rearrangement joins TRBV5-5 to TRBJ2-1, with no clear D. Trimming removed 4 bases at V and 3 bases at J, with 11 bases between. In germline, CDR1 is SGHKS, CDR2 YYEKEE (reference sequence). The CDR3 is made up of 14 amino acids. The CDR3 loop is CASSPQVLYNEQFF. The CDR3 region has the DNA TGTGCCAGCAGCCCCCAGGTCCTCTACAATGAGCAGTTCTTC.

A single count supports this clone. The chain has TRBV5-1 and TRBJ2-7, with 10 nucleotides matching TRBD2. The germline gives CDR1 SGHRS, CDR2 YFSETQ. The CDR3 runs to 16 residues. Trimming took 0 bases from V and 3 from J; bases not matched to a gene: 6. The CDR3 sequence: CASSLARGTSVYEQYF. For the CDR3, the DNA is TGCGCCAGCAGCTTGGCCAGAGGGACTAGCGTCTACGAGCAGTACTTC.

The V gene is TRBV5-4, the J gene TRBJ1-1; 12 bases align to TRBD1. J gave up 10 bases and V 4 bases, and 5 bases lay outside the gene matches. The CDR3 consists of 13 residues. Germline loops: CDR1 SGHNT, CDR2 YYREEE (reference sequence). DNA for the CDR3: TGTGCCAGCAGCACGGGACAGGGGGCCAGAGCTTTCTTT. As protein: CASSTGQGARAFF.

This chain joins TRBV10-3 and TRBJ2-4; D is unclear. V was cut by 2 bases and J by 0 bases, with 8 bases left in between. Germline V CDR1 and CDR2: ENHRY, SYGVKD. The CDR3 consists of 15 residues. The CDR3 protein is CAISEPEIAKNIQYF. CDR3 nucleotides: TGTGCCATCAGTGAGCCGGAAATAGCCAAAAACATTCAGTACTTC.

This clone was observed a few times. This chain joins TRBV6-6 and TRBJ2-1, with 8 bases fitting TRBD2. V shed 8 bases, J shed 2 bases, and the junction held 8 bases outside the gene matches. CDR3 length equals 15 residues. Germline lookup yields CDR1 MNHNY and CDR2 SVGAGI (reference sequence). The CDR3 protein is CASAVNGGAYNEQFF. CDR3 nucleotides: TGTGCCAGCGCGGTTAACGGGGGGGCCTACAATGAGCAGTTCTTC.

The chain uses TRBV10-1 and TRBJ2-1, with TRBD2 as a possible D gene (7 bases). Germline-derived CDR1 and CDR2 are WNHNN and SYGVQD (reference sequence). This CDR3 comprises 15 residues. The ends were cut back, 0 bases at V and 6 bases at J, with 12 bases in the middle. Here the CDR3 DNA reads TGCGCCAGCAGTGAGTCGATGGGGGGGCCCAATGAGCAGTTCTTC. Translation gives CASSESMGGPNEQFF.

The genes are TRBV10-2 and TRBJ2-1; TRBD1 or TRBD2 may be the D gene (7 bases each). The ends were cut back, 4 bases at V and 7 bases at J, with 17 bases in the middle. This CDR3 has 15 amino acids. Per the germline V gene, CDR1 is WSHSY and CDR2 is SAAADI. CDR3 sequence: CASSVGRGGVNEQFF. The CDR3 nucleotides read TGCGCCAGCAGTGTTGGCAGGGGGGGAGTAAATGAGCAGTTCTTC.

The chain joins TRBV27 to TRBJ2-7, with D possibly being TRBD2 (5 bases). Trimming removed 5 bases at V and 8 bases at J, with 13 bases between. The CDR3 is made up of 12 amino acids. Germline V gene data show CDR1 as MNHEY and CDR2 as SMNVEV (reference sequence). The CDR3 spells CASSPVGRQQYF. CDR3 nucleotides: TGTGCCAGCAGTCCCGTAGGGAGACAGCAGTACTTC.

The CDR3 DNA sequence: TGTGCCAGCAGCCAGGGAAGGGATTCACCCCTCCACTTT. This encodes CASSQGRDSPLHF. The chain combines TRBV3-1 (or the pseudogene TRBV3-2) with TRBJ1-6; no firm D call. The CDR3 has 13 amino acids. Germline V lookup: CDR1 LGHDT, CDR2 YNNKEL (reference sequence). Trimming cost V 3 bases and J 8 bases, with 8 bases left between them.

The rearrangement joins TRBV25-1 to TRBJ1-3; no clear D gene. The germline CDR1 and CDR2 sequences are MGHDK and SYGVNS. The CDR3 totals 12 residues. Trimming took 4 bases from V and 2 from J, leaving 3 bases between them. The CDR3 sequence is CASSAAGNTIYF. DNA for the CDR3: TGTGCCAGCAGTGCGGCTGGAAACACCATATATTTT. Using reference TRBV25-1 and TRBJ1-3 for the parts outside the CDR3, the full variable domain is EADIYQTPRYLVIGTGKKITLECSQTMGHDKMYWYQQDPGMELHLIHYSYGVNSTEKGDLSSESTVSRIRTEHFPLTLESARPSHTSQYLCASSAAGNTIYFGEGSWLTVV.

The V and J genes are TRBV5-6 and TRBJ1-2; 7 nucleotides agree with TRBD1. CDR3 length equals 14 residues. Per germline, CDR1 SGHDT and CDR2 YYEEEE. V dropped 6 bases and J dropped 10; count of bases not matched to a gene: 15. Here the CDR3 DNA reads TGTGCCAGCACCTCTGAGGCCGGGACAGCCCCCTACACCTTC. Its protein product is CASTSEAGTAPYTF. The full variable domain, rest sourced from reference TRBV5-6 and TRBJ1-2, is DAGVTQSPTHLIKTRGQQVTLRCSPKSGHDTVSWYQQALGQGPQFIFQYYEEEERQRGNFPDRFSGHQFPNYSSELNVNALLLGDSALYLCASTSEAGTAPYTFGSGTRLTVV.